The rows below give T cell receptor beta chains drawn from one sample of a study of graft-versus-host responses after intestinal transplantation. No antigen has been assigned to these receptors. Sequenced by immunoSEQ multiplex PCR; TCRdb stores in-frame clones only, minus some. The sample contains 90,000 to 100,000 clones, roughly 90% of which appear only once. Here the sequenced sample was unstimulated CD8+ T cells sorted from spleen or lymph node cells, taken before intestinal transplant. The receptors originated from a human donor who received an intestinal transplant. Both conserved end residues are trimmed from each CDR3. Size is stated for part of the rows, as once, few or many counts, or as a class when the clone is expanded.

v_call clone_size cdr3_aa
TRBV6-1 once ASSRTGENEKLF
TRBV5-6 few ASRPGTSGYEQY
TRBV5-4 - ASSLISGEREDTQY
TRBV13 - ASSLGHLSSYEQY
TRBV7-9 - ASSYTNNEQY
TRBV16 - ASSQSIALSSYEQY
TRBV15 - ATLDRGDTEAF
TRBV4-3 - ASSAGQGVGYGYT
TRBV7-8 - ASRGQTYEQY
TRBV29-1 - SVGLAGSTDTQY
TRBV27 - ASGPRPEVETQY
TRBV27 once ASSLSGRELSYNEQF
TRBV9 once ASSVVSTRTSGRYEQY
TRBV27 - ASSLLGGSETQY
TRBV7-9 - ASSLEWDRGDYEQY
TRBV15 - ATSTGSSYEQY
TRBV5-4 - ASSLRDRVYNEQF
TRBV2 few ASSEPLLYGYT
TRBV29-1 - SVEAGEPNYNEQF
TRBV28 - ASRGTGVYEQY
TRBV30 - AWGGGDTGELF
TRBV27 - ASSPQGGSEAF
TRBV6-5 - ASSYPRRESWF
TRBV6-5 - ASGQGSPYEQY
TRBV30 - AWSVRSNLYGYT
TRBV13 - ASGLLGSGNTIY
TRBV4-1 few ASSQDTGRGEAF
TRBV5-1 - ASSLAPGPNYGYT
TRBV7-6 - ASSSRASGFYNEQF
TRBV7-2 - ASTIELGLRETQY
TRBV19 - APYYLRAYNEQF
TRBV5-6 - ASSAGQGDTEAF
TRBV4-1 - ASSQDLADTQY
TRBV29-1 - SVDTSGSRIDTQY
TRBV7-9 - ASSLARGVQETQY
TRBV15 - ATSRDRTSGAYEQY
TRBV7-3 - ASSRQGLGGPSEQF
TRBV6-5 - ASSYFRGAYEQY
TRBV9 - ASSVGAISYEQY
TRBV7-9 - ASSTPDRAQETQY